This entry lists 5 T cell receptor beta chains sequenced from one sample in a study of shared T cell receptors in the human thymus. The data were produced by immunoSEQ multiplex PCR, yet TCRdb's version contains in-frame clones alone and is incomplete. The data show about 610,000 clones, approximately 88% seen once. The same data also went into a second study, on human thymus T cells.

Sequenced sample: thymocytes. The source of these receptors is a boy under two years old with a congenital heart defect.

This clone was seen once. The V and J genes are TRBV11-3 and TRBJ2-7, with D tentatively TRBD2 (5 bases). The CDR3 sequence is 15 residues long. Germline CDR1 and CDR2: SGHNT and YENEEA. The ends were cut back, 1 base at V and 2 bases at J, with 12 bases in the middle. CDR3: CASSLVQRNPYEQYF. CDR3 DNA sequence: TGTGCCAGCAGCTTAGTCCAGCGGAATCCCTACGAGCAGTACTTC. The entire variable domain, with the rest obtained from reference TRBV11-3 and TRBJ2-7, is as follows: EAGVVQSPRYKIIEKKQPVAFWCNPISGHNTLYWYLQNLGQGPELLIRYENEEAVDDSQLPKDRFSAERLKGVDSTLKIQPAELGDSAVYLCASSLVQRNPYEQYFGPGTRLTVT.

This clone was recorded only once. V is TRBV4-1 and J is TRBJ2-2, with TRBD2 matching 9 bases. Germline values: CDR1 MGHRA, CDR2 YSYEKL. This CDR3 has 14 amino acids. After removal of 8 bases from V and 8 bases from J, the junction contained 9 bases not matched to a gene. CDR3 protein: CASGSSGELGELFF. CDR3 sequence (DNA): TGCGCCAGCGGCTCTAGCGGGGAGCTAGGGGAGCTGTTTTTT.

Written as DNA, the CDR3 is TGTGCCAGCAGTCCCCGGGCGGACTCTTACGAGCAGTACTTC. Protein: CASSPRADSYEQYF. The chain carries TRBV27 and TRBJ2-7; TRBD2 might be the D (5 bases). Germline assignment: CDR1 MNHEY and CDR2 SMNVEV (reference sequence). V was trimmed by 5 bases and J by 4 bases, leaving 15 bases between them. The CDR3 has 14 residues.

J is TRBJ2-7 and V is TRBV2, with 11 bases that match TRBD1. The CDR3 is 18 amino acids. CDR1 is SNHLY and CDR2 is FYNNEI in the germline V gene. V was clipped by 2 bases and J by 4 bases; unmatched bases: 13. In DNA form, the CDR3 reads TGTGCCAGCAGTGAAAAGGGGTCCTCCGGGACAGGGGGTTACGAGCAGTACTTC. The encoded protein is CASSEKGSSGTGGYEQYF.

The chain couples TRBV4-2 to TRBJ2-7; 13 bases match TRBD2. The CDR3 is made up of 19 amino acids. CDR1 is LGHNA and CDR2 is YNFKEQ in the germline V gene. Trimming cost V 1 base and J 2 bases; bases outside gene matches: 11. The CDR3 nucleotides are TGTGCCAGCAGCCAAGGCCGGACTAGCGGGAGCTCCGGGACCTACGAGCAGTACTTC. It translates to CASSQGRTSGSSGTYEQYF.